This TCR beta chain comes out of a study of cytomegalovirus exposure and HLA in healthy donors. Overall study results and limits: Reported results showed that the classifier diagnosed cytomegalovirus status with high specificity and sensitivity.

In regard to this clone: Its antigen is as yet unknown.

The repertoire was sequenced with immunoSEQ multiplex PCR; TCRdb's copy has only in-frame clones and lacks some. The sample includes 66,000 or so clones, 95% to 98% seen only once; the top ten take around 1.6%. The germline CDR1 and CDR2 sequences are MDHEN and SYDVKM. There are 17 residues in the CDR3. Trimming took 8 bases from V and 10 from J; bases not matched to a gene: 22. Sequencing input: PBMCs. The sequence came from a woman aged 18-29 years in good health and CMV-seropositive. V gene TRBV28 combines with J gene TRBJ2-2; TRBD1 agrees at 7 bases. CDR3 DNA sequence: TGTGCCAGCGGGCCAGGGAGAGGGACAGCCCACCTTGCGGAGCTGTTTTTT. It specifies CASGPGRGTAHLAELFF.